The entry that follows covers one T cell receptor (beta chain) sequence. Its specificity is unknown. Deep-level settings were used for running the assay. Each cell subset's genomic DNA was divided evenly among several immunoSEQ plates. Data came from immunoSEQ multiplex PCR; TCRdb stores just in-frame clones and leaves some out. The repertoire consists of more than 2 million clones, with just over 90% occurring once and the leading ten covering 1.5% to 2%. CD45RO-negative, CCR7-selected cells formed the naive CD8 fraction, which excluded terminally differentiated effector memory CD45RA+ cells. V dropped 1 base and J dropped 5 bases, with 8 bases sitting between them. This CDR3 spans 14 amino acids. Germline-derived CDR1 and CDR2 are SGHTA and FQGTGA. The entry originates in a study of shared clonotypes between healthy human individuals. Regarding the study as a whole: Sharing across four donors was highest in naive CD4 (approximately 5%) and lowest in memory CD8 (0.4%). The researchers took only blood, and tissue repertoires probably look different.

The rearrangement uses TRBV7-3 and TRBJ2-2; unclear D gene. This TCR came from a man aged 18 to 29 in good health. Some clones in this sample may be carry-over from other donors' samples. The sequencing input was naive CD8+ T cells from PBMCs. The CDR3 loop reads CASSLSLGTGELFF. CDR3 sequence (DNA): TGTGCCAGCAGCTTAAGTCTCGGGACCGGGGAGCTGTTTTTT. Based on the CDR3 plus reference TRBV7-3 and TRBJ2-2, the full variable domain is GAGVSQTPSNKVTEKGKYVELRCDPISGHTALYWYRQSLGQGPEFLIYFQGTGAADDSGLPNDRFFAVRPEGSVSTLKIQRTERGDSAVYLCASSLSLGTGELFFGEGSRLTVL.